The next 30 T cell receptor beta chains were all read from a single sample in a study of blood T cell repertoires in COVID-19. Clones were read by immunoSEQ multiplex PCR, and TCRdb kept only the in-frame ones, dropping some. The table records about 53,000 clones, 75% to 80% of them present only once. Sample: peripheral blood. These receptors were collected from a man in his 70s with active or convalescent COVID-19.

As to this clone: The same CDR3 also results from other DNA sequences found in this sample. The J gene is TRBJ1-2, the V gene TRBV19; 10 bases line up with TRBD1. Germline V CDR1 and CDR2: LNHDA, SQIVND (reference sequence). The CDR3 has 15 residues. Trimming at V came to 5 bases and at J to 3 bases, leaving 6 bases not matched to a gene. The CDR3 DNA sequence: TGTGCCAGTAGTCCGGGACAGGGGCCCTACTATGGCTACACCTTC. This encodes CASSPGQGPYYGYTF.

This sequence joins TRBV3-1 (or the pseudogene TRBV3-2) and TRBJ2-5, with 10 bases identical to TRBD2. The CDR3 totals 17 residues. V lost 4 bases, J lost 5 bases, and 13 bases stayed unmatched. Germline CDR1 LGHDT, CDR2 YNNKEL (reference sequence). The CDR3 DNA reads TGTGCCAGCAGCCCGCCTGGGCTAGCGGGAGTGAGTGAGACCCAGTACTTC. It yields the protein CASSPPGLAGVSETQYF.

The chain uses TRBV30 and TRBJ1-5; tentatively, D is TRBD1 (5 bases). In germline, CDR1 is GTSNPN, CDR2 SVGIG (reference sequence). The CDR3 has 11 amino acids. Trimming cost V 2 bases and J 7 bases, with 6 bases left between them. CDR3 nucleotides: TGTGCCTGGAGTCAGGGCCAGCCCCAGCATTTT. Its translation is CAWSQGQPQHF.

This clone was recorded only once. V and J are TRBV7-8 and TRBJ1-2; tentative D call: TRBD1 (5 bases). The CDR3 length is 16 residues. CDR1 is SGHVS and CDR2 is FQNEAQ in the germline V gene. Trimming took 1 base from V and 3 from J, leaving 15 bases between them. CDR3 sequence reads: CASSLDGNIRDYGYTF. In DNA form, the CDR3 reads TGTGCCAGCAGCTTAGACGGCAATATCAGGGACTATGGCTACACCTTC.

V usage is TRBV6-6 and J usage is TRBJ1-6; TRBD1 matches at 9 bases. The CDR3 length is 14 residues. Looked up from germline, CDR1 is MNHNY and CDR2 is SVGAGI (reference sequence). The V gene end was trimmed by 6 bases and the J gene end by 8 bases; junction bases not matched to a gene: 5. CDR3 nucleotide sequence: TGTGCCAGCAGCCTACAGGGGGCATATTCACCCCTCCACTTT. Its protein product is CASSLQGAYSPLHF.

This clone has just a few counts. V and J are TRBV2 and TRBJ1-5; D is perhaps TRBD1 (5 bases). Trimming shortened V by 5 bases and J by 7 bases, and 9 bases separated the two germline ends. Germline CDR1 and CDR2: SNHLY and FYNNEI. The CDR3 runs 12 residues. CDR3 coding DNA: TGTGCCAGCAGTCAGGGAATCCAGCCCCAGCATTTT. Protein product: CASSQGIQPQHF. The full variable domain, in which reference TRBV2 and TRBJ1-5 provide the parts outside the CDR3, is EPEVTQTPSHQVTQMGQEVILRCVPISNHLYFYWYRQILGQKVEFLVSFYNNEISEKSEIFDDQFSVERPDGSNFTLKIRSTKLEDSAMYFCASSQGIQPQHFGDGTRLSIL.

The table lists this clone with a count of one. The V and J genes are TRBV11-3 and TRBJ2-5, with D tentatively TRBD1 (6 bases). CDR1 is SGHNT and CDR2 is YENEEA in the germline V gene. The CDR3 loop spans 13 amino acids. V lost 1 base and J 5 bases, leaving 8 bases between the germline ends. CDR3: CASSLGGPETQYF. CDR3 coding DNA: TGTGCCAGCAGCTTAGGGGGGCCGGAGACCCAGTACTTC. The whole variable domain, filled in from reference TRBV11-3 and TRBJ2-5, reads EAGVVQSPRYKIIEKKQPVAFWCNPISGHNTLYWYLQNLGQGPELLIRYENEEAVDDSQLPKDRFSAERLKGVDSTLKIQPAELGDSAVYLCASSLGGPETQYFGPGTRLLVL.

This chain connects TRBV5-1 to TRBJ2-2, with D possibly TRBD2 on 5 matching bases. V was pared by 5 bases and J by 5 bases, with 10 bases between. From germline, CDR1 is SGHRS and CDR2 YFSETQ. There are 13 residues in the CDR3. This chain's CDR3 is CASSWETTGELFF. CDR3 coding DNA: TGCGCCAGCAGTTGGGAGACAACCGGGGAGCTGTTTTTT.

The J gene is TRBJ1-2, the V gene TRBV5-1, with 9 positions matching TRBD1. CDR1 and CDR2 (germline): SGHRS, YFSETQ. The trim removed 4 bases at V and 8 bases at J, leaving 9 bases unmatched. The CDR3 has 14 amino acids. CDR3 sequence reads: CASSPPGTGIGYTF. The CDR3 coding sequence is TGCGCCAGCAGCCCACCCGGGACAGGGATCGGCTACACCTTC.

The V call is TRBV24-1, the J call TRBJ2-2; 7 nucleotides align to TRBD1. Germline assignment: CDR1 KGHDR and CDR2 SFDVKD. The junction had 7 bases not matched to a gene; V was cut back by 9 bases and J by 1 base. The CDR3 loop spans 15 amino acids. The CDR3 DNA reads TGTGCCACCGCCTATGGACAGGTGAACACCGGGGAGCTGTTTTTT. This translates into CATAYGQVNTGELFF.

The V call is TRBV4-1, the J call TRBJ1-2, with TRBD1 identical over 7 bases. The junction had 8 bases not matched to a gene; V was cut back by 5 bases and J by 2 bases. CDR1 and CDR2 from the germline V gene are MGHRA and YSYEKL. The CDR3 consists of 15 residues. In DNA form, the CDR3 reads TGCGCCAGCAGCGCGACAGGGACGGAAAACTATGGCTACACCTTC. Its translation: CASSATGTENYGYTF.

There are a few counts of this clone. The chain combines TRBV27 with TRBJ1-6; D gene uncertain. This CDR3 region has 15 residues. V was cut by 6 bases and J by 9 bases, with 18 bases left in between. Germline loops: CDR1 MNHEY, CDR2 SMNVEV (reference sequence). CDR3 protein: CASSHRTLGGSPLHF. In DNA, the CDR3 is TGTGCCAGCAGCCATAGAACCCTTGGCGGTTCACCCCTCCACTTT.

This clone was recorded a few times. The chain carries TRBV4-3 and TRBJ1-2, with 8 bases that match TRBD1. V was clipped by 1 base and J by 5 bases; unmatched bases: 3. The CDR3 length is 14 residues. Germline V lookup: CDR1 LGHNA, CDR2 YSLEER. CDR3 sequence (DNA): TGCGCCAGCAGCCAAGGGGACAGGATTTATGGCTACACCTTC. The encoded protein is CASSQGDRIYGYTF.

This clone was recorded a few times. V and J are TRBV9 and TRBJ1-6; 10 bases map to TRBD1. The CDR3 contains 15 residues. V was clipped by 4 bases and J by 6 bases; unmatched bases: 4. The germline V gene encodes CDR1 SGDLS and CDR2 YYNGEE. The CDR3 nucleotides read TGTGCCAGCAGCAGCCGGGACAGGGGTAATTCACCCCTCCACTTT. This translates into CASSSRDRGNSPLHF.

The DNA of the CDR3 is TGCGCCAGCAGCCAAGATTGGACAGGAGGCAATCAGCCCCAGCATTTT. Residues: CASSQDWTGGNQPQHF. The rearrangement links TRBV4-3 to TRBJ1-5; 7 bases are shared with TRBD1. Germline CDR1 reads LGHNA; CDR2 reads YSLEER. J gave up 2 bases and V 0 bases, and 4 bases lay outside the gene matches. This CDR3 has 16 amino acids.

The rearrangement joins TRBV19 to TRBJ2-7; D is possibly TRBD2 (6 bases). This CDR3 region has 14 residues. Trimming cost V 3 bases and J 8 bases, with 17 bases left between them. The germline gives CDR1 LNHDA, CDR2 SQIVND (reference sequence). The CDR3 bases are TGTGCCAGTAGTATTGGCAGGGCGGGGACGAAGCAGTACTTC. Translating gives CASSIGRAGTKQYF.

V is TRBV12-3 or TRBV12-4 and J is TRBJ2-1; unclear D gene. CDR3 size: 11 residues. V lost 3 bases and J lost 8, with 5 bases in between. This chain's CDR3 is CASSFFDEQFF. The CDR3 coding sequence is TGTGCCAGCAGTTTTTTCGATGAGCAGTTCTTC.

The rearrangement uses TRBV18 and TRBJ1-1; 9 nucleotides line up with TRBD1. The germline V gene encodes CDR1 KGHSH and CDR2 LQKENI. V dropped 3 bases and J dropped 8; count of bases not matched to a gene: 4. This CDR3 has 13 amino acids. This CDR3 is CASSPLDRGEAFF. CDR3 coding DNA: TGTGCCAGCTCACCCTTGGACAGGGGCGAAGCTTTCTTT.

The V gene is TRBV11-1, the J gene TRBJ2-7, with TRBD2 matching over 14 bases. The CDR3 has 16 amino acids. Trimming cost V 4 bases and J 4 bases; bases outside gene matches: 6. CDR1 SGHAT and CDR2 FQDESV come from the germline V gene (reference sequence). The CDR3 nucleotides read TGTGCCAGCAGCTCACCTGGGACTAGCGGGAGATACGAGCAGTACTTC. It translates to CASSSPGTSGRYEQYF. Looking up the rest from reference TRBV11-1 and TRBJ2-7 gives the full variable domain: EAEVAQSPRYKITEKSQAVAFWCDPISGHATLYWYRQILGQGPELLVQFQDESVVDDSQLPKDRFSAERLKGVDSTLKIQPAELGDSAMYLCASSSPGTSGRYEQYFGPGTRLTVT.

The genes are TRBV5-1 and TRBJ1-1; TRBD1 agrees at 8 bases. The CDR3 spans 15 residues. V was clipped by 4 bases and J by 0 bases; unmatched bases: 5. Per the germline V gene, CDR1 is SGHRS and CDR2 is YFSETQ. CDR3 in amino acids: CASSTTGGLNTEAFF. The CDR3 coding sequence is TGCGCCAGCAGCACTACAGGGGGGCTGAACACTGAAGCTTTCTTT.

The CDR3 loop is CASSMEGQAFGNTIYF. As DNA, the CDR3 is TGTGCCAGTAGTATGGAGGGACAGGCGTTTGGAAACACCATATATTTT. The V gene is TRBV19, the J gene TRBJ1-3; 8 positions match TRBD1. V lost 3 bases to trimming and J lost 3 bases; unmatched junction nucleotides: 7. This CDR3 is 16 amino acids long. From germline, CDR1 is LNHDA and CDR2 SQIVND (reference sequence).

V usage is TRBV6-5 and J usage is TRBJ1-1; maybe TRBD1 (6 bases). Trimming stripped 7 bases from V and 4 bases from J, with 16 bases between. The CDR3 sequence is 14 residues long. Germline V CDR1 and CDR2: MNHEY, SVGAGI. This CDR3 is CASKIYREITEAFF. CDR3 bases: TGTGCCAGCAAAATTTACAGGGAGATCACTGAAGCTTTCTTT.

The chain recombines TRBV5-6 with TRBJ2-3; 9 nucleotides line up with TRBD2. In germline, CDR1 is SGHDT, CDR2 YYEEEE. Trimming removed 5 bases from V and 7 bases from J; junction bases left unmatched: 14. This CDR3 has 16 residues. CDR3 bases: TGTGCCAGCAGGCTTCCGGCGGCGGGGGGGTGGCATACGCAGTATTTT. This codes for CASRLPAAGGWHTQYF.

The chain has TRBV2 and TRBJ2-2, with a possible D match to TRBD2 (5 bases). Trimming took 6 bases from V and 5 from J, leaving 7 bases between them. CDR1 and CDR2 from the germline V gene are SNHLY and FYNNEI. This CDR3 comprises 12 residues. The CDR3 spells CASRLVTGELFF. The CDR3 DNA reads as TGTGCCAGCAGACTAGTTACCGGGGAGCTGTTTTTT.

The chain recombines TRBV7-2 with TRBJ2-5, with D possibly TRBD1 on 6 matching bases. The V end lost 5 bases, the J end lost 2 bases, and 12 bases lay between the germline ends. Germline assignment: CDR1 SGHTA and CDR2 FQGNSA. The CDR3 runs to 14 residues. In DNA form, the CDR3 reads TGTGCCAGCAGCCCAGGACAGAGACAAGAGACCCAGTACTTC. Its protein is CASSPGQRQETQYF. The whole variable domain, filled in from reference TRBV7-2 and TRBJ2-5, reads GAGVSQSPSNKVTEKGKDVELRCDPISGHTALYWYRQSLGQGLEFLIYFQGNSAPDKSGLPSDRFSAERTGGSVSTLTIQRTQQEDSAVYLCASSPGQRQETQYFGPGTRLLVL.

The chain is built from TRBV9 and TRBJ2-3, with D possibly matching TRBD2 (5 bases). The V gene lost 1 base and the J gene lost 5 bases, with 14 bases spanning the gap. This CDR3 contains 15 residues. Per the germline V gene, CDR1 is SGDLS and CDR2 is YYNGEE. CDR3 sequence (DNA): TGTGCCAGCAGCGTATCGGGAACTCTATTAGATACGCAGTATTTT. It is translated as CASSVSGTLLDTQYF.

The genes are TRBV18 and TRBJ2-5; 10 bases match TRBD1. The trim removed 6 bases at V and 4 bases at J, leaving 5 bases unmatched. Per germline, CDR1 KGHSH and CDR2 LQKENI. The CDR3 is 14 amino acids. The CDR3 DNA is TGTGCCAGCTCCCTAGGACAGGGGGGAGAGACCCAGTACTTC. Translated, it gives CASSLGQGGETQYF.

This sequence joins TRBV19 and TRBJ2-3; TRBD1 aligns across 7 bases. Germline values: CDR1 LNHDA, CDR2 SQIVND (reference sequence). Trimming at V came to 6 bases and at J to 4 bases, leaving 10 bases not matched to a gene. The CDR3 covers 15 residues. For the CDR3, the DNA is TGTGCCAGTAGCTCCCAGACAGGGTATTCAGATACGCAGTATTTT. Translating gives CASSSQTGYSDTQYF. Full variable domain (rest looked up from reference TRBV19 and TRBJ2-3): DGGITQSPKYLFRKEGQNVTLSCEQNLNHDAMYWYRQDPGQGLRLIYYSQIVNDFQKGDIAEGYSVSREKKESFPLTVTSAQKNPTAFYLCASSSQTGYSDTQYFGPGTRLTVL.

This rearrangement joins TRBV5-5 to TRBJ2-7; TRBD2 aligns across 8 bases. Losses at the gene ends were 6 bases for V and 3 bases for J; bases not matched to a gene: 5. Germline-derived CDR1 and CDR2 are SGHKS and YYEKEE (reference sequence). The CDR3 is 13 amino acids. The CDR3: CASTRGGSYEQYF. The CDR3 DNA sequence: TGTGCCAGCACCCGGGGGGGGAGCTACGAGCAGTACTTC. Full variable domain (missing parts from reference TRBV5-5 and TRBJ2-7): DAGVTQSPTHLIKTRGQQVTLRCSPISGHKSVSWYQQVLGQGPQFIFQYYEKEERGRGNFPDRFSARQFPNYSSELNVNALLLGDSALYLCASTRGGSYEQYFGPGTRLTVT.

The J gene is TRBJ1-5, the V gene TRBV6-6; TRBD1 is a possible D gene (6 bases). V lost 6 bases and J 0 bases, leaving 9 bases between the germline ends. The germline V gene has CDR1 MNHNY and CDR2 SVGAGI (reference sequence). The CDR3 runs to 14 residues. This CDR3 reads CASRQGYSNQPQHF. The CDR3 DNA sequence: TGTGCCAGCAGACAGGGATATAGCAATCAGCCCCAGCATTTT.